The TCR beta chain under discussion was sequenced for a study of Ad26.COV2.S vaccination and SARS-CoV-2 variants. Points from the study as a whole: Assessments of TCR breadth and depth may have underestimated the total T cell responses.

On this clone itself: Its antigen is still unknown.

CDR1 is GTSNPN, CDR2 SVGIG, per germline (reference sequence). V was pared by 2 bases and J by 8 bases, with 13 bases between. This CDR3 has 13 residues. Only in-frame clones appear in the TCRdb table, and some are missing; sequencing was by immunoSEQ multiplex PCR. The sample holds 300,000 to 400,000 clones; roughly 81% are singletons and the top ten take 3.3%. The treatment was: roughly 20 received Ad26.COV2.S at low or high dose, single or two shots; about 5 received placebo; per-sample allocation not given. Sampling occurred on day 63 after the first vaccine or placebo injection. The starting material was peripheral blood, obtained in a trial of Ad26.COV2.S vaccine versus placebo. The V gene is TRBV30, the J gene TRBJ2-1; tentatively, D is TRBD1 (5 bases). The source of this sequence is a person between 18 and 65 years old who received the Ad26.COV2.S COVID-19 vaccine or a placebo. The CDR3 region is CAWSTPRDYEQFF. The CDR3 nucleotides read TGTGCCTGGAGTACCCCCAGGGATTATGAGCAGTTCTTC.